What follows are 10 T cell receptor beta chains derived from one specimen sequenced in a study of shared clonotypes between healthy human individuals. Libraries were prepared by immunoSEQ multiplex PCR; TCRdb keeps only in-frame clonotypes and omits some of them. The sample carries approximately 2.3 million clones, approximately 93% recorded once. The sequenced material came from naive CD4+ T cells from PBMCs. Sample subset: CD45RA+ positively selected. All receptors come from a man aged 18 to 29 in good health. Some clones in this sample may be carry-over from other donors' samples.

The chain couples TRBV5-1 to TRBJ2-5; 10 nucleotides align to TRBD1. CDR1 and CDR2 from the germline V gene are SGHRS and YFSETQ. J was trimmed by 6 bases and V by 4 bases; bases with no gene match: 12. The CDR3 covers 16 residues. The CDR3 protein is CASSQTRTGGTKTQYF. DNA for the CDR3: TGCGCCAGCAGCCAGACCCGGACAGGGGGAACGAAGACCCAGTACTTC.

The chain couples TRBV10-3 to TRBJ1-1; D not resolved. Germline lookup yields CDR1 ENHRY and CDR2 SYGVKD. Trimming pared 3 bases from V and 1 base from J, leaving 9 bases between. The CDR3 extends over 14 amino acids. This chain's CDR3 is CAISDWAGNTEAFF. In DNA form, the CDR3 reads TGTGCCATCAGTGACTGGGCGGGGAACACTGAAGCTTTCTTT.

The chain carries TRBV5-4 and TRBJ2-3, with TRBD2 matching 7 bases. Germline CDR1 is SGHNT and CDR2 is YYREEE (reference sequence). The CDR3 spans 15 residues. V trimming: 6 bases; J trimming: 0 bases; junction bases outside the gene matches: 7. The chain's CDR3 is CASNPAGPSTDTQYF. CDR3 sequence (DNA): TGTGCCAGCAACCCAGCGGGACCTAGCACAGATACGCAGTATTTT.

A remark on this clone: This CDR3 is also generated by other DNA sequences in the sample. This chain links TRBV30 with TRBJ1-3; D unresolved. CDR3 length: 12 residues. CDR1 GTSNPN and CDR2 SVGIG come from the germline V gene (reference sequence). V gave up 2 bases and J gave up 3 bases, with 5 bases separating them. CDR3 residues: CAWSRVGNTIYF. The CDR3 DNA is TGTGCCTGGAGTCGGGTTGGAAACACCATATATTTT.

The chain has TRBV9 and TRBJ2-1; 10 bases align to TRBD2. In germline, CDR1 is SGDLS, CDR2 YYNGEE. The CDR3 spans 16 residues. V trimming: 4 bases; J trimming: 2 bases; junction bases outside the gene matches: 6. CDR3 sequence reads: CASSLTSGPTYNEQFF. CDR3 in DNA: TGTGCCAGCAGCCTGACTAGCGGGCCTACCTACAATGAGCAGTTCTTC. Complete variable domain (other parts from reference TRBV9 and TRBJ2-1): DSGVTQTPKHLITATGQRVTLRCSPRSGDLSVYWYQQSLDQGLQFLIQYYNGEERAKGNILERFSAQQFPDLHSELNLSSLELGDSALYFCASSLTSGPTYNEQFFGPGTRLTVL.

V and J are TRBV6-1 and TRBJ2-2; D not resolved. The CDR3 extends over 12 amino acids. V lost 5 bases to trimming and J lost 6 bases, with 7 bases between them. Germline CDR1 reads MNHNS; CDR2 reads SASEGT. CDR3 protein: CASSKWAGELFF. In nucleotides, the CDR3 is TGTGCCAGCAGTAAATGGGCCGGGGAGCTGTTTTTT.

In regard to this clone: Different DNA sequences within this sample yield the same CDR3. This chain connects TRBV28 to TRBJ2-1; D remains unclear. V lost 4 bases to trimming and J lost 6 bases, with 10 bases between them. The CDR3 contains 13 residues. The germline V gene has CDR1 MDHEN and CDR2 SYDVKM. CDR3 nucleotide sequence: TGTGCCAGCAGTTCCTCTGGGCGCAATGAGCAGTTCTTC. Encoded protein: CASSSSGRNEQFF.

The chain carries TRBV6-1 and TRBJ2-7, with D maybe TRBD2 (7 bases). The V end lost 5 bases, the J end lost 0 bases, and 14 bases lay between the germline ends. Per the germline V gene, CDR1 is MNHNS and CDR2 is SASEGT. The CDR3 contains 15 residues. CDR3 amino acids: CASSPGGAGSYEQYF. DNA for the CDR3: TGTGCCAGCAGTCCTGGGGGGGCCGGCTCCTACGAGCAGTACTTC.

The chain recombines TRBV6-1 with TRBJ2-7; 7 positions agree with TRBD1. Unmatched junction bases numbered 7, after V lost 6 bases and J lost 2 bases. This CDR3 contains 14 residues. In germline, CDR1 is MNHNS, CDR2 SASEGT. DNA for the CDR3: TGTGCCAGCAGAGAGGCTGGGACAGCCTACGAGCAGTACTTC. It yields the protein CASREAGTAYEQYF.

The chain uses TRBV20-1 and TRBJ2-1, with a possible D match to TRBD1 (6 bases). V lost 6 bases and J 10 bases, leaving 13 bases between the germline ends. This CDR3 comprises 11 residues. Germline V gene sequence: CDR1 DFQATT, CDR2 SNEGSKA (reference sequence). The CDR3 nucleotides read TGCAGTGCAAACAAAGGGGGAGAGCAGTTCTTC. Its protein product is CSANKGGEQFF.